The 13 T cell receptor beta chains below all came from one sample that was sequenced in a study of long-term antiretroviral therapy in people with HIV (dated 2022 in TCRdb). The immunoSEQ hsTCRB v3.0 assay was used at survey level resolution for TRB variable region sequencing. Sourced from immuneACCESS, this table was stored by TCRdb with only in-frame sequences that have V and J called. A share of the clones is absent; for the studies checked, an unresolved V gene accounts for under half, and the remainder has no known explanation. Counted in this sample were approximately 31,000 clones; less than 98% of them appeared once. The top ten clones comprise roughly 2.9% of the sample. The material sequenced was unsorted PBMCs, taken 6.9 years after starting antiretroviral therapy. The source is a man aged 25-40 years with HIV.

This clone was observed once. Written as DNA, the CDR3 is TGTGCCAGCAGTGTGGGAATGGGGTTCAATGAGCAGTTCTTC. This encodes CASSVGMGFNEQFF. The V and J genes are TRBV25-1 and TRBJ2-1; no clear D. Trimming took off 4 bases at V and 6 bases at J, with 13 bases between the two ends. The germline gives CDR1 MGHDK, CDR2 SYGVNS. The length of the CDR3 is 14 residues.

This chain links TRBV7-3 with TRBJ2-2, with TRBD1 matching over 9 bases. Trimming at V came to 3 bases and at J to 5 bases, leaving 4 bases not matched to a gene. Germline CDR1 and CDR2: SGHTA and FQGTGA. This CDR3 contains 15 residues. This chain's CDR3 is CASSFGQGLTGELFF. The CDR3 region has the DNA TGTGCCAGCAGCTTTGGACAGGGGTTAACCGGGGAGCTGTTTTTT.

The V gene is TRBV6-6, the J gene TRBJ1-2, with a tentative D call TRBD1 (5 bases). Germline assignment: CDR1 MNHNY and CDR2 SVGAGI (reference sequence). Trimming pared 6 bases from V and 1 base from J, leaving 9 bases between. The CDR3 is 13 amino acids. The CDR3 reads CASSLQVNYGYTF. CDR3 DNA sequence: TGTGCCAGCAGCTTACAGGTTAACTATGGCTACACCTTC.

The chain combines TRBV9 with TRBJ2-5; TRBD2 matches at 9 bases. The CDR3 is made up of 16 amino acids. The V gene end was trimmed by 3 bases and the J gene end by 4 bases; junction bases not matched to a gene: 10. Germline assignment: CDR1 SGDLS and CDR2 YYNGEE. In DNA, the CDR3 is TGTGCCAGCAGCGAGGGGACCAGAGCGGGAGGAGAGACCCAGTACTTC. Amino acid sequence: CASSEGTRAGGETQYF.

The chain joins TRBV6-7 to TRBJ1-2, with D possibly matching TRBD1 (6 bases). TRBV6-7 is known as an ORF, though its function is uncertain. Trimming left V 4 bases short and J 5 bases short, with 14 bases between. This CDR3 has 14 residues. CDR3: CASSLVGTRYGYTF. In nucleotides, the CDR3 is TGTGCCAGCAGTTTGGTCGGGACAAGGTATGGCTACACCTTC.

The chain links TRBV7-9 to TRBJ2-7; no clear D. In germline, CDR1 is SEHNR, CDR2 FQNEAQ (reference sequence). The V end was cut by 1 base, the J end by 1 base, with 2 bases between. This CDR3 contains 12 residues. This CDR3 reads CASSLGSYEQYF. CDR3 nucleotide sequence: TGTGCCAGCAGCTTAGGGTCCTACGAGCAGTACTTC.

J is TRBJ2-1 and V is TRBV5-1; 8 nucleotides line up with TRBD1. Germline V lookup: CDR1 SGHRS, CDR2 YFSETQ. V was clipped by 3 bases and J by 11 bases; unmatched bases: 4. The CDR3 loop spans 12 amino acids. The CDR3 DNA reads TGCGCCAGCAGCTCGGACAGGGTTAAGCAGTTCTTC. Residues: CASSSDRVKQFF.

This clone was seen a few times. The chain recombines TRBV10-1 with TRBJ1-1, with a weak D call TRBD1 (6 bases). The V end was cut by 4 bases, the J end by 0 bases, with 15 bases between. The CDR3 runs 16 residues. The germline V gene has CDR1 WNHNN and CDR2 SYGVQD (reference sequence). The CDR3 reads CASSARAWDMNTEAFF. The CDR3 region has the DNA TGCGCCAGCAGTGCTAGGGCCTGGGACATGAACACTGAAGCTTTCTTT.

The chain links TRBV7-2 to TRBJ2-3; tentatively, D is TRBD1 (6 bases). V gave up 4 bases and J gave up 3 bases, with 17 bases separating them. The CDR3 covers 16 residues. Germline CDR1 reads SGHTA; CDR2 reads FQGNSA. CDR3 sequence reads: CASSSLSGAVTDTQYF. The CDR3 nucleotides are TGTGCCAGCAGCTCCCTCTCAGGGGCGGTAACAGATACGCAGTATTTT.

The chain has TRBV19 and TRBJ2-3; D perhaps matches TRBD2 (5 bases). CDR1 is LNHDA and CDR2 is SQIVND in the germline V gene (reference sequence). The V and J ends lost 4 bases and 5 bases respectively, with 13 bases between them. The CDR3 covers 14 residues. CDR3 DNA: TGTGCCAGTAGTACCGAGAGGGTGAAAGATACGCAGTATTTT. Translating gives CASSTERVKDTQYF.

The chain links TRBV7-8 to TRBJ2-1, with D perhaps matching TRBD1 (5 bases). This CDR3 spans 16 amino acids. Trimming left V 0 bases short and J 0 bases short, with 9 bases between. CDR1 SGHVS and CDR2 FQNEAQ come from the germline V gene. Here the CDR3 DNA reads TGTGCCAGCAGCTTAGCCAGGGTTAGCTCCTACAATGAGCAGTTCTTC. This translates into CASSLARVSSYNEQFF.

The genes are TRBV6-5 and TRBJ2-3; TRBD2 matches at 8 bases. Trimming at V came to 5 bases and at J to 6 bases, leaving 7 bases not matched to a gene. Germline CDR1 MNHEY, CDR2 SVGAGI. CDR3 length: 14 residues. CDR3 nucleotides: TGTGCCAGCAGTAATCGGGGGGGCCGTGATACGCAGTATTTT. Its translation: CASSNRGGRDTQYF.

The V call is TRBV28, the J call TRBJ1-5, with 9 bases identical to TRBD1. Trimming removed 7 bases from V and 1 base from J; junction bases left unmatched: 2. CDR3 size: 14 residues. Germline CDR1 is MDHEN and CDR2 is SYDVKM. The CDR3 here is CASKTGGSNQPQHF. CDR3 DNA sequence: TGTGCCAGCAAGACAGGGGGAAGCAATCAGCCCCAGCATTTT.